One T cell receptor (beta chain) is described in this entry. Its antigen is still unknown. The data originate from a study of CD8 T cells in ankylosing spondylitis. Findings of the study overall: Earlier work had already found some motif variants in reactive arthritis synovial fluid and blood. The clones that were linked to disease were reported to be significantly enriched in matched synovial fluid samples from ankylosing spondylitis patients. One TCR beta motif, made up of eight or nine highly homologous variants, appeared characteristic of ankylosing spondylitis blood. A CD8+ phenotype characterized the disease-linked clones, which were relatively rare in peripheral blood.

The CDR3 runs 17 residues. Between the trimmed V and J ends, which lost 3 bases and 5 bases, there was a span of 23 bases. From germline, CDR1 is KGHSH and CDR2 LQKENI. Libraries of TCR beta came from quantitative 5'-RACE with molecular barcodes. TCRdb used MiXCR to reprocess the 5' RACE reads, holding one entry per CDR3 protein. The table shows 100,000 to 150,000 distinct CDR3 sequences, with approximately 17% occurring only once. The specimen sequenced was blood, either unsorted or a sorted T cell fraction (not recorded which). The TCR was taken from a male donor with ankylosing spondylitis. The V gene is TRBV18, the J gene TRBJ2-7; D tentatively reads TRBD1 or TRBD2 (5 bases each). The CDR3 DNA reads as TGTGCCAGCTCACCGAGAGTCGAGGGCCCGAGACAGCACGAGCAGTACTTC. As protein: CASSPRVEGPRQHEQYF.